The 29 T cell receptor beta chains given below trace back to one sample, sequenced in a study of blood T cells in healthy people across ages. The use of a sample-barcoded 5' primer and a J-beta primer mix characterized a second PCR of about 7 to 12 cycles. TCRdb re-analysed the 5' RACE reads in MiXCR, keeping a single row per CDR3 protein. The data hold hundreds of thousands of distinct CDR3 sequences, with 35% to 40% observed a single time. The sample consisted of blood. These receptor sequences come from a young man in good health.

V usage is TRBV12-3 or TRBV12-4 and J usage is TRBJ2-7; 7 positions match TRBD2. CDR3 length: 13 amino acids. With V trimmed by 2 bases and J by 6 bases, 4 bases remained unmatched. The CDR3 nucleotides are TGTGCCAGCAGTTTATCGGGGGGAGTCGAGCAGTACTTC. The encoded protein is CASSLSGGVEQYF.

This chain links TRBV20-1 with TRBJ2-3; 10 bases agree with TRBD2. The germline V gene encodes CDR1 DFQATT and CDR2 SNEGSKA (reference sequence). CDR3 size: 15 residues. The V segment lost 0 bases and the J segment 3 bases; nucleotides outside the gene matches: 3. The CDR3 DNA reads TGCAGTGCTAGAGAGCCTAGCGGGGGAACAGATACGCAGTATTTT. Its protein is CSAREPSGGTDTQYF.

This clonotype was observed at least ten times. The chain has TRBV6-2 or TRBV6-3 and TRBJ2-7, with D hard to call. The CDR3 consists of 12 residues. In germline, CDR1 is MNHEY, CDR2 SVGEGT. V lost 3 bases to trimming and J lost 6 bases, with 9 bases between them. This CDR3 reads CASSYLRSEQYF. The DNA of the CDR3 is TGTGCCAGCAGTTATCTACGCAGCGAGCAGTACTTC.

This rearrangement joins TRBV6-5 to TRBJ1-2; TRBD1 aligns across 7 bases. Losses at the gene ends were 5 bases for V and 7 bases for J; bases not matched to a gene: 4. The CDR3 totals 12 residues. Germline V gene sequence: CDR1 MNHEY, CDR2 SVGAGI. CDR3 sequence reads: CASSQGTVGYTF. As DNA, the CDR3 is TGTGCCAGCAGTCAGGGGACAGTTGGCTACACCTTC.

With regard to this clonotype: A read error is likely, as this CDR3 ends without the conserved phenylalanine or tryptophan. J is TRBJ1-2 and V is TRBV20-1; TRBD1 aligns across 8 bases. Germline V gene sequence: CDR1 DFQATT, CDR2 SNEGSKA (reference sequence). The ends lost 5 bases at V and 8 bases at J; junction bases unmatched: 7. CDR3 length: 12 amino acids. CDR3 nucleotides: TGCAGTGCTTCACTTGGACAGGGCGGCTACACCGTC. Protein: CSASLGQGGYTV.

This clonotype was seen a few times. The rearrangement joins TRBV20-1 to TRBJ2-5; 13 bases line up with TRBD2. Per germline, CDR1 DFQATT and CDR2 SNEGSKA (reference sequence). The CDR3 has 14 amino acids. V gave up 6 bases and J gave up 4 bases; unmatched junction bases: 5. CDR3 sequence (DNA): TGCAGTGCACCGACTAGCGGGGGGTTAGAGACCCAGTACTTC. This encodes CSAPTSGGLETQYF.

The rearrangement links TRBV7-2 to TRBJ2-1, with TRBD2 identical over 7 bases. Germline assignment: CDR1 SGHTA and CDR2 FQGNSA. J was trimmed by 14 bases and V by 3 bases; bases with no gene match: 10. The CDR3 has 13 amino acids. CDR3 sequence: CASSFRDYQSEFF. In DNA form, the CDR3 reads TGTGCCAGCAGCTTCCGGGACTATCAATCAGAGTTCTTC.

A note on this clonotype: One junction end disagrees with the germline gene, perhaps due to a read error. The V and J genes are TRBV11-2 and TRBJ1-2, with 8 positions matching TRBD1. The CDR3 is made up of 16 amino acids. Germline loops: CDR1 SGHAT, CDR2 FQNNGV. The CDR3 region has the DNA TGTGCCAGCAGTCGTCTAAAGGACAGGGCATTCTATGACTACACCTTC. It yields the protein CASSRLKDRAFYDYTF.

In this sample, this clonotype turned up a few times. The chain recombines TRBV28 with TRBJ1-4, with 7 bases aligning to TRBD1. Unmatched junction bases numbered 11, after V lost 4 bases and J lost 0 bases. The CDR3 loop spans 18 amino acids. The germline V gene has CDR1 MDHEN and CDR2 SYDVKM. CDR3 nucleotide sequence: TGTGCCAGCAGTTCGAGACAGGGAGGGGAACCAACTAATGAAAAACTGTTTTTT. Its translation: CASSSRQGGEPTNEKLFF.

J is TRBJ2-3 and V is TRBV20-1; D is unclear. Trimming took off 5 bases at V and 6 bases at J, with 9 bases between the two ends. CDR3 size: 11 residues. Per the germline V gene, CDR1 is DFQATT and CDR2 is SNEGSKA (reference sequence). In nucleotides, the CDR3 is TGCAGTGCTCCCCCGGTTGATACGCAGTATTTT. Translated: CSAPPVDTQYF.

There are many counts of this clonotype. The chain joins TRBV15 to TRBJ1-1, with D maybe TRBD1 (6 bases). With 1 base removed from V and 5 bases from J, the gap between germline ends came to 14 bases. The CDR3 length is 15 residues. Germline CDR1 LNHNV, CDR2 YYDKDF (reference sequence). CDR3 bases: TGTGCCACCAGCAGAGGTTGGGGGCAGAGTACTGAAGCTTTCTTT. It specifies CATSRGWGQSTEAFF.

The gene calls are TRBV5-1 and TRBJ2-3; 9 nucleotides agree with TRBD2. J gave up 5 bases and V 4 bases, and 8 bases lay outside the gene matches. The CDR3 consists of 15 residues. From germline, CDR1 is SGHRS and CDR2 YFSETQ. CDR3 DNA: TGCGCCAGCAGCAGCGGTAGCGGGGGCGGAGATACGCAGTATTTT. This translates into CASSSGSGGGDTQYF.

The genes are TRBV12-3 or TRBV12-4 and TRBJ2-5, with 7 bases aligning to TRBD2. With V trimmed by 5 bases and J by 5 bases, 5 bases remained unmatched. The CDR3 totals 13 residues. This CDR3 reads CASSMAGVETQYF. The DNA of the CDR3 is TGTGCCAGCAGTATGGCGGGGGTTGAGACCCAGTACTTC.

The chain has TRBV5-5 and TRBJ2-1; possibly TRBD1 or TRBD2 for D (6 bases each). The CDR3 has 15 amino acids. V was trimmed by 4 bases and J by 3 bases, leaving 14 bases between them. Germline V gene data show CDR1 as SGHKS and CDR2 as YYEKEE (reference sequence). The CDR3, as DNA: TGTGCCAGCAGCCGTGGGGGGCAACTCTACAATGAGCAGTTCTTC. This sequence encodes CASSRGGQLYNEQFF.

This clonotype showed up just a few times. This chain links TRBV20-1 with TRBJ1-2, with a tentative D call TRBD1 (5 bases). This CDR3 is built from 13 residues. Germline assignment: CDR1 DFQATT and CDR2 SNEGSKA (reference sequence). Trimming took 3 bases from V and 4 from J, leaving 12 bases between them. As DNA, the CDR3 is TGCAGTGCTAGTTCCGGGGCCAGCTATGGCTACACCTTC. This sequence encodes CSASSGASYGYTF.

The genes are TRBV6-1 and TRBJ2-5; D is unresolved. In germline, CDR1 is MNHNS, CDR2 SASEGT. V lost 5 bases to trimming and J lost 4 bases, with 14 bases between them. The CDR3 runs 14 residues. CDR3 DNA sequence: TGTGCCAGCAGTCGACAATGGATAACAGAGACCCAGTACTTC. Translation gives CASSRQWITETQYF.

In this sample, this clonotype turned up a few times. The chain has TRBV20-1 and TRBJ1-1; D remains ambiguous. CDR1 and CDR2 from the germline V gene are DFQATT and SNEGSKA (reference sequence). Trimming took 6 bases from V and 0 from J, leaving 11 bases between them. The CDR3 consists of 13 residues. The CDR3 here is CSATTRVNTEAFF. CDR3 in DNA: TGCAGTGCCACAACTCGAGTGAACACTGAAGCTTTCTTT.

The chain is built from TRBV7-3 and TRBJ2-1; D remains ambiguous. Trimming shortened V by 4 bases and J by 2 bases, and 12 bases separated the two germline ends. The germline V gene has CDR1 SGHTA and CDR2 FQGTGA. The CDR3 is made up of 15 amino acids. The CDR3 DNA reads TGTGCCAGCAGCTCCGGAGTCGGGCCCTACAATGAGCAGTTCTTC. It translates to CASSSGVGPYNEQFF.

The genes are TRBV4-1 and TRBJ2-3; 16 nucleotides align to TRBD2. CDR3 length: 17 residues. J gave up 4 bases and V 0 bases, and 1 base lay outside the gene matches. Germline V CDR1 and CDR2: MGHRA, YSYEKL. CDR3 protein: CASSQEGTSGGADTQYF. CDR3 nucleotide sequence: TGCGCCAGCAGCCAAGAAGGGACTAGCGGGGGGGCAGATACGCAGTATTTT.

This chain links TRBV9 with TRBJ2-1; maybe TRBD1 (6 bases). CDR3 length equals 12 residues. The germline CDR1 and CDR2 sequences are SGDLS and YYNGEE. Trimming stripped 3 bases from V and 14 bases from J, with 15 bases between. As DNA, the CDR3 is TGTGCCAGCAGCGCACAGACAGGAACGGAGTTCTTC. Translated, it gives CASSAQTGTEFF. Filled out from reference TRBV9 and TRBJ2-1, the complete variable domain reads DSGVTQTPKHLITATGQRVTLRCSPRSGDLSVYWYQQSLDQGLQFLIQYYNGEERAKGNILERFSAQQFPDLHSELNLSSLELGDSALYFCASSAQTGTEFFGPGTRLTVL.

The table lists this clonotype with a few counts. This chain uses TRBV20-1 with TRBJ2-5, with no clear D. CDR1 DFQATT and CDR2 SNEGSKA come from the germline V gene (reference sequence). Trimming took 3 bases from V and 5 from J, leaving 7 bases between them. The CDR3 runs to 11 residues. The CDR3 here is CSASMWETQYF. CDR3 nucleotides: TGCAGTGCTAGTATGTGGGAGACCCAGTACTTC.

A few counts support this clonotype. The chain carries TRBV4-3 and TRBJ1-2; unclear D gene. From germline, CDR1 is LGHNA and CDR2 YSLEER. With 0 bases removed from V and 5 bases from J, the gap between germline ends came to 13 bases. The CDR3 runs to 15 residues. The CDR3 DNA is TGCGCCAGCAGCCAAGACAATTTGGAGGTTTATGGCTACACCTTC. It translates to CASSQDNLEVYGYTF.

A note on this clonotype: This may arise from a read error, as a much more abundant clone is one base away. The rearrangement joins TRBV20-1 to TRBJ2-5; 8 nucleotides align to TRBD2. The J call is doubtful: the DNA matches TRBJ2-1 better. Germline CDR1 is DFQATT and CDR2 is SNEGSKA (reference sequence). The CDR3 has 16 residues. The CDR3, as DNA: TGCAGTGCTACGCCCACACTAGCGGACCTCCAAGAGACCCAGTTCTTC. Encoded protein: CSATPTLADLQETQFF.

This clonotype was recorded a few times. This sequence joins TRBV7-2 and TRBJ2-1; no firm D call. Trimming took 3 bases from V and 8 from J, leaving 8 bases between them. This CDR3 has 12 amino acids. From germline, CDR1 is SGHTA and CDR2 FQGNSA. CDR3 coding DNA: TGTGCCAGCAGCTTTACTTGGGATGAGCAGTTCTTC. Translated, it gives CASSFTWDEQFF.

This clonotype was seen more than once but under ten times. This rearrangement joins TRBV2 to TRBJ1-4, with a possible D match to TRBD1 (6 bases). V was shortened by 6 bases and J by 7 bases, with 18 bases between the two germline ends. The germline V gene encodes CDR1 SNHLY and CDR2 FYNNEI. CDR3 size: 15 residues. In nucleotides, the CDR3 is TGTGCCAGCAGCCTCGGACAGCGCAAAATTGAAAAACTGTTTTTT. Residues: CASSLGQRKIEKLFF.

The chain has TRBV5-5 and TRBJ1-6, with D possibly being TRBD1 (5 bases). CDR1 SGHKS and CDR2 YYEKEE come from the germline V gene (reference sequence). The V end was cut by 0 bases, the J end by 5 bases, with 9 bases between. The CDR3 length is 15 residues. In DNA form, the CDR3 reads TGTGCCAGCAGCTTGGCGGGGGATCATAATTCACCCCTCCACTTT. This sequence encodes CASSLAGDHNSPLHF.

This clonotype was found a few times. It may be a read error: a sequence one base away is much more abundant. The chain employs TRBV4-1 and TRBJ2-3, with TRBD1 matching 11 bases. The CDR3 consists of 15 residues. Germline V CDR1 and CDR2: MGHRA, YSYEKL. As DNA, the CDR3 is TGCGCCAGCAGCCAGCGGACAGGGGGCACAGATGCGCAGTATTTT. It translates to CASSQRTGGTDAQYF.

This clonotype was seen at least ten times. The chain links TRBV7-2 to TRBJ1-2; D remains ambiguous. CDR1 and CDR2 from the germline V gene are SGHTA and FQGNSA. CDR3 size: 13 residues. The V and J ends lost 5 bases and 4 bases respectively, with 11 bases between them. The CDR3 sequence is CASSLPLAYGYTF. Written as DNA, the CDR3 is TGTGCCAGCAGCCTTCCCCTGGCCTATGGCTACACCTTC.

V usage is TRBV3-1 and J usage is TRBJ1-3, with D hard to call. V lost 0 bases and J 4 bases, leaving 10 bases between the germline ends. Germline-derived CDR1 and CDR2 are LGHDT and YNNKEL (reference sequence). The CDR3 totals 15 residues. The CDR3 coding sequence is TGTGCCAGCAGCCAAGATAGGAGCTGGGGAAACACCATATATTTT. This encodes CASSQDRSWGNTIYF.